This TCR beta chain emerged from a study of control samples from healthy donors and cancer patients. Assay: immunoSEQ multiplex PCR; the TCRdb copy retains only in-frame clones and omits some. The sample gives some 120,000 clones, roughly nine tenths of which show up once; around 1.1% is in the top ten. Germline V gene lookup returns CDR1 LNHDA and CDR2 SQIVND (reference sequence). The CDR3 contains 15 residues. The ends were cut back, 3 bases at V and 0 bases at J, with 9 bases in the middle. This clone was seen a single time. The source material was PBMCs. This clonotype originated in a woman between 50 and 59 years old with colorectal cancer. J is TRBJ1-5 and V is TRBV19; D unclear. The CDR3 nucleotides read TGTGCCAGTAGTATGAATTTTCATAGCAATCAGCCCCAGCATTTT. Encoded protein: CASSMNFHSNQPQHF.